This T cell receptor (beta chain) was recorded in a study of CD8 T cells in ankylosing spondylitis. Findings and limits, study-wide: Earlier reports found some motif variants in synovial fluid and blood in reactive arthritis. Typical of ankylosing spondylitis blood, it appeared, was a TCR beta motif of eight highly homologous variants. Disease-linked clones reportedly showed significant enrichment in matched ankylosing spondylitis synovial fluid.

Libraries for TCR beta were made by quantitative 5'-RACE with molecular barcodes. TCRdb re-called the 5' RACE reads through MiXCR, storing one row per CDR3 protein. Of about 700,000 distinct CDR3 sequences in the sample, 15% to 20% are singletons; the top ten hold around 19%. This clonotype was recorded a few times. Its antigen is undetermined. In germline, CDR1 is SNHLY, CDR2 FYNNEI. This CDR3 has 14 amino acids. V was cut by 5 bases and J by 4 bases, with 12 bases left in between. The TCR was taken from a male donor with ankylosing spondylitis. The V gene is TRBV2, the J gene TRBJ1-5, with D tentatively TRBD1 (5 bases). The sample comprised blood, either unsorted or a sorted T cell fraction (not recorded which). The chain's CDR3 is CASSPMGGNQPQHF. The CDR3, as DNA: TGTGCCAGCAGTCCAATGGGGGGGAATCAGCCCCAGCATTTT.